Below, one TCR beta chain is given with its context. Its antigen is still unknown. No qualities accompany the bases; no much larger clone lies one base away. This sample's treatment or condition label indicates: roughly 11-day PBMC culture with coronavirus spike peptide pools or control peptides (ViraFEST assay). To expand antigen-specific T cells with peptide pools and then pick out the expanded clonotypes through TCR sequencing, the study relied on the ViraFEST assay. The positive SARS-CoV-2 PCR tests of the convalescent patients were dated from March to December 2020, before the Alpha, Beta and Delta variants emerged in the United States. Two million PBMCs per well were cultured in IMDM with 5% human AB serum and 8.5 to 10 IU/ml IL-2, plus 10 ug/ml peptide pools. On days 3 and 7, half of the culture medium was replaced with fresh IL-2-containing medium. After less than 12 days of culture, CD4+ T cells were isolated by negative selection using the EasySep CD4+ T cell isolation kit. PBMCs were separated from whole blood using Ficoll-Paque Plus gradient centrifugation and then either used fresh or cryopreserved at -140C. Culture conditions were generally each tested in triplicate wells.

The library was produced with PCR. DNA from cultured CD4+ T cells underwent TCR sequencing with the Oncomine TCR Beta short-read assay at the Johns Hopkins FTIC core. Genomic DNA was extracted from the cultured CD4+ T cells with the QIAamp micro DNA kit. Oncomine TCR Beta libraries made from cultured CD4+ T cells were pooled using unique dual indexes and sequenced on an Illumina iSeq 100. In the authors' own workflow: Non-productive sequences were removed, and CDR3s not starting with C, not ending with F or W, or shorter than 7 amino acids were discarded. Antigen-specific clonotypes were identified with the MANAFEST web application by comparing peptide-stimulated wells with reference and other culture wells. For a clone to be called positive, the clone needed an FDR below 0.05, an odds ratio above 5, and a productive frequency above 0.1% in at least two of three replicate wells. Clonotypes that were significantly expanded in both SARS-CoV-2 spike wells and at least one common cold coronavirus spike condition were defined as cross-reactive. Similarity between CDR3 sequences was evaluated in R version 3.6.1 using Levenshtein distances (stringdist) and unrooted phylogenetic trees (ape). TCRdb trimmed the raw reads at Q25, called clones with MiXCR and kept productive beta chains. Every entry covers one CDR3 protein and lists the most common genes and DNA from its rows. These V and J calls derive from TCRdb rather than the authors' analysis. Counted in this sample were tens of thousands of distinct CDR3 sequences; around 48% of them appeared once. Together, the top ten hold around 4.2% of the sample.

This entry belongs to a study of vaccination and CD4 T cells after COVID-19 (dated by TCRdb to between 2020 and 2023). Study-level background: SARS-CoV-2 positivity had been established in the convalescent patients by nasal swab PCR, and mild disease was recorded in several of these patients and severe disease in one. The convalescent cohort included six males and four females, with two Hispanic individuals, seven Caucasians, two Asians and one multiracial person. Two doses of either the Pfizer-BioNTech BNT162b2 vaccine (n=8) or the Moderna mRNA-1273 vaccine (n=2) were administered to participants. Post-COVID blood samples were collected from convalescent patients a median of around 100 days after diagnosis, with a range of about 35 to 161 days. The time from the second vaccine dose to post-vaccine blood sampling had a median of approximately 72 days and ranged from about 12 to 241 days. Overlapping spike peptide pools from SARS-CoV-2 and from the common cold coronaviruses HCoV-NL63, HCoV-OC43 and HCoV-229E were used as culture stimuli. As controls, cultures received a CEFX viral epitope pool (the positive control), an HIV-1 Nef peptide pool (the negative control), or no peptide at all. In nine to eleven COVID-19 convalescent patients and several infection-naive healthy vaccine recipients, researchers compared the spike-specific CD4+ TCR repertoire from before mRNA vaccination with the repertoire from after. Study-wide conclusions, independent of this receptor: Nearly all vaccine-specific clones in convalescent patients (304 of 307) were mono-reactive for SARS-CoV-2 spike rather than cross-reactive with common cold coronaviruses. In convalescent patients, a median roughly 87% of post-vaccine SARS-CoV-2-reactive clones were detected only after vaccination, and vaccine-specific priming was suggested by this finding. Relatively few convalescent patients were included in the study, and early timepoints after natural infection were not analyzed. The median number of SARS-CoV-2-reactive clonotypes rose from roughly 20 after infection to some 40 after vaccination, but the change was not significant.

This receptor was obtained from a human donor who had recovered from COVID-19. The sample comprised CD4+ T cells from blood, cultured in vitro.

The nucleotide sequence is given as TGTGCCAGCAGTTTATCGCGGACCCCCTACAATGAGCAGTTCTTC. It translates to CASSLSRTPYNEQFF. The V and J genes are TRBV27 and TRBJ2-1, with an unclear D gene assignment. V gives up 0 bases and J gives up 2 bases, and the segment between their germline ends measures 8 bases. The CDR3 runs 15 amino acids, cysteine and phenylalanine included. Just CDR3 DNA is preserved here, 45 bases in frame from base 1. Taken from the germline V gene (reference sequence), the CDR1 and CDR2 loops are MNHEY and SMNVEV.